These 8 T cell receptor beta chains were sequenced from one sample in a study of post-analysis software for immune sequencing data. These receptors have no known antigen. Every TCR beta cDNA library bore unique molecular identifiers. TCRdb itself ran the PCR reads through MiXCR, one entry per CDR3 protein. The table lists some 190,000 distinct CDR3 sequences, 25% to 35% of them singletons. Study findings and constraints: Patients carried roughly 5 TRBV segments more frequently than controls did, and TRBV5-6, TRBV5-1 and TRBV20-1 were among them.

The specimen was blood. These receptors originate from a girl aged 2-17 years with multiple sclerosis.

Many counts were recorded for this clonotype. J is TRBJ1-2 and V is TRBV21-1. TRBV21-1 is a known pseudogene. The CDR3 is made up of 14 amino acids. The DNA for the CDR3 is TGTGCCAGCAGCAACCTTGACATGGCCTATGGCTACACCTTC. The encoded protein is CASSNLDMAYGYTF.

This clonotype was observed at least ten times. The chain employs TRBV6-5 and TRBJ2-7; D could derive from TRBD1 or TRBD2 (5 bases each). Germline loops: CDR1 MNHEY, CDR2 SVGAGI. The CDR3 is 14 amino acids. The V and J ends lost 5 bases and 2 bases respectively, with 13 bases between them. The CDR3 region has the DNA TGTGCCAGCAGTCGGGACGGCCTGACCTACGAGCAGTACTTC. Translation gives CASSRDGLTYEQYF.

The sample holds many counts of this clonotype. This rearrangement joins TRBV14 to TRBJ2-7; the D is unclear. Germline loops: CDR1 SGHDN, CDR2 FVKESK. Trimming shortened V by 2 bases and J by 6 bases, and 8 bases separated the two germline ends. This CDR3 is 12 amino acids long. CDR3 in amino acids: CASSQSPLEQYF. CDR3 sequence (DNA): TGTGCCAGCAGCCAAAGTCCCCTCGAGCAGTACTTC.

The gene calls are TRBV7-2 and TRBJ2-5; possibly TRBD1 for D (6 bases). The CDR3 contains 14 residues. CDR1 is SGHTA and CDR2 is FQGNSA in the germline V gene. V shed 5 bases and J shed 2 bases, with 12 bases lying between them. As DNA, the CDR3 is TGTGCCAGCAGCGCATCCGGACAGCAAGAGACCCAGTACTTC. Translated: CASSASGQQETQYF. The full variable domain, in which reference TRBV7-2 and TRBJ2-5 provide the parts outside the CDR3, is GAGVSQSPSNKVTEKGKDVELRCDPISGHTALYWYRQSLGQGLEFLIYFQGNSAPDKSGLPSDRFSAERTGGSVSTLTIQRTQQEDSAVYLCASSASGQQETQYFGPGTRLLVL.

In its sample, this clonotype was seen a few times. The J gene is TRBJ1-5, the V gene TRBV7-6; TRBD1 might be the D (5 bases). V dropped 4 bases and J dropped 5 bases, with 12 bases sitting between them. This CDR3 region has 14 residues. Germline values: CDR1 SGHVS, CDR2 FNYEAQ. The chain's CDR3 is CASSSQWGDQPQHF. In DNA, the CDR3 is TGTGCCAGCAGCTCCCAGTGGGGGGATCAGCCCCAGCATTTT. Full variable domain (outside the CDR3, taken from reference TRBV7-6 and TRBJ1-5): GAGVSQSPRYKVTKRGQDVALRCDPISGHVSLYWYRQALGQGPEFLTYFNYEAQQDKSGLPNDRFSAERPEGSISTLTIQRTEQRDSAMYRCASSSQWGDQPQHFGDGTRLSIL.

V and J are TRBV3-1 and TRBJ2-7; 8 bases agree with TRBD1. The CDR3 loop spans 14 amino acids. Germline CDR1 LGHDT, CDR2 YNNKEL (reference sequence). The V segment lost 5 bases and the J segment 6 bases; nucleotides outside the gene matches: 9. CDR3 region: CASSEWTGSPEQYF. DNA of the CDR3: TGTGCCAGCAGCGAGTGGACAGGGTCCCCCGAGCAGTACTTC.

This clonotype appeared many times. The J gene is TRBJ1-5, the V gene TRBV12-3 or TRBV12-4; possibly TRBD1 for D (6 bases). There are 15 residues in the CDR3. The ends were cut back, 6 bases at V and 3 bases at J, with 15 bases in the middle. DNA for the CDR3: TGTGCCAGCAGCCCGGGGGCAATTGACAATCAGCCCCAGCATTTT. Encoded protein: CASSPGAIDNQPQHF.

This sequence joins TRBV18 and TRBJ2-2; 8 bases match TRBD1. There are 15 residues in the CDR3. Unmatched junction bases numbered 0, after V lost 2 bases and J lost 1 base. From germline, CDR1 is KGHSH and CDR2 LQKENI. The CDR3 loop reads CASSPDRGNTGELFF. CDR3 bases: TGTGCCAGCTCACCAGACAGGGGGAACACCGGGGAGCTGTTTTTT.